Included here is one TCR beta chain sequence, with context. The antigen is not known. V was pared by 3 bases and J by 6 bases, with 15 bases between. The CDR3 runs 15 residues. The V gene's germline CDR1 is LGHNA and CDR2 YSLEER. This record comes from a study of shared clonotypes between healthy human individuals. The study's findings and limits: Estimated clonotype richness was generally higher in naive than memory subsets. Researchers sampled blood only, noting tissue repertoires likely differ.

In the sorted-subset replicate PCRs, 150 to 200 ng DNA, roughly 30,000 T cell genomes, was used. Some clones are missing from TCRdb's copy, which holds only in-frame ones; the method was immunoSEQ multiplex PCR. The repertoire holds around 1.4 million clones, with approximately 98.5% as singletons. The chain combines TRBV4-3 with TRBJ2-1; D remains unclear. Sequencing used naive CD4+ T cells sorted from blood. Sample subset: CD45RA+ positively selected. This receptor was identified in a man aged 25 to 45 in good health. The CDR3 loop reads CASSQPNSISNEQFF. The CDR3 nucleotides read TGCGCCAGCAGCCAGCCTAATTCAATATCCAATGAGCAGTTCTTC.